A single sample gave rise to the 15 T cell receptor beta chains below, sequenced in a study of response to subunit inactivated influenza vaccine. Each CDR3 protein gets one entry after TCRdb re-called the RT-PCR reads with MiXCR. The profile covers around 530,000 distinct CDR3 sequences, with approximately 12% appearing a single time and 10% taken by the ten largest. This material consisted of PBMCs from blood, taken on the day of vaccination. Receptors were obtained from a man between 45 and 60 years old who received an inactivated influenza vaccine.

This clonotype was recorded at least ten times. V gene TRBV6-2 or TRBV6-3 combines with J gene TRBJ2-2, with 8 bases identical to TRBD2. The V gene's germline CDR1 is MNHEY and CDR2 SVGEGT. J lost 3 bases, V lost 5 bases, and 2 bases had no gene match. This CDR3 has 14 amino acids. The chain's CDR3 is CASSRGLDTGELFF. The CDR3 region has the DNA TGTGCCAGCAGTAGGGGACTAGACACCGGGGAGCTGTTTTTT.

This clonotype was seen a few times. The V and J genes are TRBV29-1 and TRBJ2-2, with D maybe TRBD1 (5 bases). Trimming took off 4 bases at V and 5 bases at J, with 5 bases between the two ends. The CDR3 has 11 amino acids. CDR1 and CDR2 from the germline V gene are SQVTM and ANQGSEA. The CDR3 region has the DNA TGCAGCGTTGCAGGGACCGGGGAGCTGTTTTTT. Translating it yields CSVAGTGELFF.

This clonotype was picked up many times. The chain carries TRBV29-1 and TRBJ2-7, with 7 bases fitting TRBD1. This CDR3 is built from 13 residues. V was pared by 5 bases and J by 4 bases, with 8 bases of the junction left unmatched. CDR1 and CDR2 (germline): SQVTM, ANQGSEA. The CDR3 region is CSVQGRGIYEQYF. The CDR3 DNA sequence: TGCAGCGTTCAAGGCAGGGGGATTTACGAGCAGTACTTC.

In this sample, this clonotype turned up many times. The CDR3: CAISDRQGTGEKLFF. The CDR3 DNA is TGTGCCATCAGTGACCGACAGGGAACGGGTGAAAAACTGTTTTTT. The chain carries TRBV10-3 and TRBJ1-4; 7 bases fit TRBD1. Germline loops: CDR1 ENHRY, CDR2 SYGVKD. The V and J ends lost 3 bases and 7 bases, in that order; junction bases with no gene match: 8. The CDR3 runs 15 residues.

This clonotype was recorded many times. CDR3 DNA sequence: TGTGCCACCAGCAGAGATCGTCAGGGCCATCAGCCCCAGCATTTT. The encoded protein is CATSRDRQGHQPQHF. This sequence joins TRBV15 and TRBJ1-5; possibly TRBD1 for D (5 bases). CDR3 length: 15 residues. Germline CDR1 and CDR2: LNHNV and YYDKDF (reference sequence). Trimming pared 0 bases from V and 5 bases from J, leaving 11 bases between.

The chain employs TRBV7-9 and TRBJ1-1; D is unclear. The germline V gene encodes CDR1 SEHNR and CDR2 FQNEAQ (reference sequence). The germline V and J ends were trimmed by 2 bases and 4 bases, with 8 bases remaining between them. The CDR3 runs 13 residues. The CDR3 DNA follows: TGTGCCAGCAGCTTAAGTGCGCGCACTGAAGCTTTCTTT. Translated: CASSLSARTEAFF.

Regarding this clonotype: The junction differs from germline at one of its ends, possibly a read error. The chain employs TRBV4-3 and TRBJ2-1, with 10 bases that match TRBD2. CDR1 is LGHNA, CDR2 YSLEER, per germline. This CDR3 comprises 16 residues. As DNA, the CDR3 is TGCACCAGCAGCCAAGCAGCGGGGGGGCCCTACAATGAGCAGTTCTTC. This encodes CTSSQAAGGPYNEQFF.

This clonotype has only a few counts. V usage is TRBV5-1 and J usage is TRBJ2-1, with 9 bases matching TRBD2. CDR3 size: 16 residues. V was pared by 1 base and J by 4 bases, with 6 bases of the junction left unmatched. Per germline, CDR1 SGHRS and CDR2 YFSETQ. CDR3 loop: CASSLWASGEYNEQFF. As DNA, the CDR3 is TGCGCCAGCAGCTTGTGGGCTAGCGGGGAATACAATGAGCAGTTCTTC.

This chain links TRBV20-1 with TRBJ2-7; 10 nucleotides match TRBD2. The germline V gene encodes CDR1 DFQATT and CDR2 SNEGSKA (reference sequence). The CDR3 consists of 16 residues. With 2 bases clipped from V and 0 bases from J, the junction kept 7 bases outside the gene matches. CDR3: CSARLAGVTSSYEQYF. In DNA, the CDR3 is TGCAGTGCTAGACTAGCGGGAGTTACCTCCTCCTACGAGCAGTACTTC.

J is TRBJ2-3 and V is TRBV20-1, with TRBD2 identical over 7 bases. CDR3 size: 14 residues. CDR1 and CDR2 from the germline V gene are DFQATT and SNEGSKA (reference sequence). V was pared by 2 bases and J by 5 bases, with 7 bases of the junction left unmatched. The CDR3 nucleotides read TGCAGTGCTAGAAAGACTAGCCGGGAAGATACGCAGTATTTT. Encoded protein: CSARKTSREDTQYF.

The chain has TRBV12-3 or TRBV12-4 and TRBJ2-1; either TRBD1 or TRBD2 may fit D (5 bases each). The CDR3 consists of 17 residues. Trimming pared 3 bases from V and 0 bases from J, leaving 15 bases between. Here the CDR3 DNA reads TGTGCCAGCAGTTTCCCAAGGGACCTCATCTCCTACAATGAGCAGTTCTTC. Its translation: CASSFPRDLISYNEQFF.

V usage is TRBV7-2 and J usage is TRBJ1-3, with 12 nucleotides matching TRBD1. With 4 bases clipped from V and 8 bases from J, the junction kept 6 bases outside the gene matches. The CDR3 totals 15 residues. The germline gives CDR1 SGHTA, CDR2 FQGNSA. The CDR3 coding sequence is TGTGCCAGCAGCTGGACGGGACAGGGGGCGGACACCATATATTTT. This codes for CASSWTGQGADTIYF. The full variable domain, with the rest looked up from reference TRBV7-2 and TRBJ1-3, is GAGVSQSPSNKVTEKGKDVELRCDPISGHTALYWYRQSLGQGLEFLIYFQGNSAPDKSGLPSDRFSAERTGGSVSTLTIQRTQQEDSAVYLCASSWTGQGADTIYFGEGSWLTVV.

Ten or more counts support this clonotype. This chain connects TRBV6-1 to TRBJ2-1, with 12 bases lining up with TRBD2. The CDR3 runs 17 residues. In germline, CDR1 is MNHNS, CDR2 SASEGT. J gave up 0 bases and V 6 bases, and 6 bases lay outside the gene matches. DNA of the CDR3: TGTGCCAGCAGCCCCTCGACTAGCGGGAGCTCCTACAATGAGCAGTTCTTC. Translated, it gives CASSPSTSGSSYNEQFF.

This clonotype showed up just a few times. The V call is TRBV28, the J call TRBJ2-3; no definite D call. Germline V gives CDR1 MDHEN, CDR2 SYDVKM. The CDR3 consists of 13 residues. V was trimmed by 6 bases and J by 2 bases, leaving 9 bases between them. Here the CDR3 DNA reads TGTGCCAGCAGCCATTTTAACACAGATACGCAGTATTTT. Protein: CASSHFNTDTQYF.

The gene calls are TRBV5-1 and TRBJ2-3, with unresolved D. The V end was cut by 0 bases, the J end by 2 bases, with 10 bases between. This CDR3 region has 15 residues. The germline V gene encodes CDR1 SGHRS and CDR2 YFSETQ. CDR3 amino acids: CASSLVAILTDTQYF. The CDR3, as DNA: TGCGCCAGCAGCTTGGTTGCCATTCTCACAGATACGCAGTATTTT.